Here is one T cell receptor beta chain with its context. The antigen is undetermined. Sequencing of cultured CD4+ T cell DNA used the Oncomine TCR Beta short-read assay. Each CDR3 protein is one row after TCRdb ran MiXCR on the PCR reads. The repertoire holds about 11,000 distinct CDR3 sequences, with around 59% as singletons. These data belong to a study of vaccination and CD4 T cells after COVID-19. There are 15 residues in the CDR3. With 6 bases removed from V and 5 bases from J, the gap between germline ends came to 20 bases. Germline V gene data show CDR1 as DFQATT and CDR2 as SNEGSKA (reference sequence). Sample treatment: roughly 11-day PBMC culture with coronavirus spike peptide pools or control peptides (ViraFEST assay).

Input material: CD4+ T cells from blood, cultured in vitro. The chain links TRBV20-1 to TRBJ1-5; possibly TRBD1 for D (6 bases). The clonotype originates from a human donor who had recovered from COVID-19. The chain's CDR3 is CSARQPTGGDQPQHF. The DNA of the CDR3 is TGCAGTGCCCGTCAGCCGACAGGCGGGGATCAGCCCCAGCATTTT.